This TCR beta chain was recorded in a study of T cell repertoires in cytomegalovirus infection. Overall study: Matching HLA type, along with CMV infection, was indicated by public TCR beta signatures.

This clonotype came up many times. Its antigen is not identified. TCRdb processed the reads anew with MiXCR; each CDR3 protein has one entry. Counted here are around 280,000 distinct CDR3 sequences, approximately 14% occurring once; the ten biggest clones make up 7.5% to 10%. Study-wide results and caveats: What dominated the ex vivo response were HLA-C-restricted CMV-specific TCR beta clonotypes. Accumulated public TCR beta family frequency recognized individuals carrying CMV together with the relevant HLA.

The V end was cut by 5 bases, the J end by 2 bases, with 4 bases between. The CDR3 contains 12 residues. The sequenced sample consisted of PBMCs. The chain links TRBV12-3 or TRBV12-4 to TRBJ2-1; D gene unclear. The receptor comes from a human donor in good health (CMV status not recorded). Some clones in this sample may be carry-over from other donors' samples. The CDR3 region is CASSPPYNEQFF. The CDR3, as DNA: TGTGCCAGCAGTCCACCCTACAATGAGCAGTTCTTC.